This is a list of T cell receptor beta chains from one sample in a study of T cells in Graves' hyperthyroidism and ophthalmopathy. Each CDR3 protein gets one entry after TCRdb re-called the multiplex PCR reads with MiXCR. The data show hundreds of thousands of distinct CDR3 sequences, around a fifth seen once. Sequences were obtained from blood. These receptors originate from a woman aged 70-85 years with Graves' ophthalmopathy. The CDR3 runs from the conserved cysteine through the conserved F or W. Each record gives: V gene, clone size, CDR3 protein. Only part of the rows carry a size: once, few, many, or a class if the clone is expanded.

v_call: TRBV5-1; clone_size: .; cdr3_aa: CASSLGPATGELFF
v_call: TRBV30; clone_size: few; cdr3_aa: CAWNPGGLGANVLTF
v_call: TRBV5-1; clone_size: .; cdr3_aa: CASTLAGQSTDTQYF
v_call: TRBV12-3/TRBV12-4; clone_size: few; cdr3_aa: CASSLSVGVRTQYF
v_call: TRBV28; clone_size: few; cdr3_aa: CASSPMWGQGYQPQHF
v_call: TRBV7-8; clone_size: .; cdr3_aa: CASSLARGAYEQYF
v_call: TRBV18; clone_size: few; cdr3_aa: CASSPDGGHSYNEQFF
v_call: TRBV15; clone_size: .; cdr3_aa: CATSRDPTGYGYTF
v_call: TRBV20-1; clone_size: few; cdr3_aa: CSARVEQWQYF
v_call: TRBV5-1; clone_size: .; cdr3_aa: CASSLRTGVSEQYF
v_call: TRBV5-1; clone_size: .; cdr3_aa: CASSSGTIEETQYF
v_call: TRBV7-2; clone_size: .; cdr3_aa: CASSLLGTGGKWDTQYF
v_call: TRBV5-1; clone_size: many; cdr3_aa: CASSLVQGEGSEAFF
v_call: TRBV9; clone_size: few; cdr3_aa: CASSGGTRGDTEAFF
v_call: TRBV12-3/TRBV12-4; clone_size: many; cdr3_aa: CASSEDRGSRTGELFF
v_call: TRBV7-2; clone_size: few; cdr3_aa: CASSLGGGDEAFF
v_call: TRBV11-2; clone_size: few; cdr3_aa: CASSLDSISPQHF
v_call: TRBV15; clone_size: .; cdr3_aa: CATSRQGRYEQYF
v_call: TRBV11-2; clone_size: many; cdr3_aa: CASSPLAGGIQETQYF
v_call: TRBV4-3; clone_size: few; cdr3_aa: CASSHIPTGDYNEQFF
v_call: TRBV10-3; clone_size: few; cdr3_aa: CAISRTGGNTGELFF
v_call: TRBV6-1; clone_size: .; cdr3_aa: CASTRVGGRLSYNEQFF
v_call: TRBV7-2; clone_size: few; cdr3_aa: CASSSIGTSGRARGFF
v_call: TRBV10-3; clone_size: .; cdr3_aa: CATDSGSSYEQYF
v_call: TRBV5-6; clone_size: .; cdr3_aa: CASRVGTGNNSPLHF
v_call: TRBV28; clone_size: .; cdr3_aa: CASIAGVNTEAFF
v_call: TRBV12-3/TRBV12-4; clone_size: .; cdr3_aa: CASRQKGTTDTQYF
v_call: TRBV7-3; clone_size: few; cdr3_aa: CASSLDAGVGLNEQFF
v_call: TRBV30; clone_size: .; cdr3_aa: CASPGTGHPGGYTF